The present entry profiles one T cell receptor beta chain with its context. The junction differs from germline at one of its ends, possibly a read error. This sample was taken from a study of shared clonotypes between healthy human individuals. Clones were sequenced by immunoSEQ multiplex PCR, and TCRdb holds only the in-frame ones, with some missing. This sample has more than 150,000 clones, with 90% to 95% found just once. Germline V gene data show CDR1 as SGHDT and CDR2 as YYEEEE. This CDR3 is 14 amino acids long. Input material: naive CD4+ T cells sorted from blood. This sample's subset: CD45RA+ positively selected. The chain combines TRBV5-6 with TRBJ1-5, with D perhaps matching TRBD1 (5 bases). The clonotype comes from a young woman in good health. The CDR3 DNA reads as TGTGCCAGCAGTTTGGGGGGAGTGGTTCAGCCCCAGCATTTT. It is translated as CASSLGGVVQPQHF.